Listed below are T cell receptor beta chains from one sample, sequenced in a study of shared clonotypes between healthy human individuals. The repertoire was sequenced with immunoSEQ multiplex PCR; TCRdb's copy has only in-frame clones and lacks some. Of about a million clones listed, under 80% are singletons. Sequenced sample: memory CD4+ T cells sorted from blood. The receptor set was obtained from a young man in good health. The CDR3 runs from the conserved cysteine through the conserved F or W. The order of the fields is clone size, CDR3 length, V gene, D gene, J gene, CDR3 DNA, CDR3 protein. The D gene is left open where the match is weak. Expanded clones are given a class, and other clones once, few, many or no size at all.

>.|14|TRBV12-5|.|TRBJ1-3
TGTGCTAGTGGTTTAGCCGGATCTGGAAACACCATATATTTT
CASGLAGSGNTIYF
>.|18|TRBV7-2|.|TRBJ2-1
TGTGCCAGCAGCTGGCAACCCCGCCAGAAAGGTGTGTACAATGAGCAGTTCTTC
CASSWQPRQKGVYNEQFF
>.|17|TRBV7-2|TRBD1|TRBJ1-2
TGTGCCAGCACCCCCGACAGGGGGCGCGGGTGGAACTATGGCTACACCTTC
CASTPDRGRGWNYGYTF
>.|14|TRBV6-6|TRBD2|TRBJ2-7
TGTGCCAGCAATCCATCGGGAGGCTCCTACGAGCAGTACTTC
CASNPSGGSYEQYF
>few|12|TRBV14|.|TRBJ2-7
TGTGCCAGCAGCCAACCAACAGGATTCCAGTACTTC
CASSQPTGFQYF
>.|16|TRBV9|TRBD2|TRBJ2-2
TGTGCCAGCAGCGTAGACCCGGGACTAACCACCGGGGAGCTGTTTTTT
CASSVDPGLTTGELFF
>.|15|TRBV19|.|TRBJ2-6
TGTGCCAGTAGTACGACACTCTCTGGGGCCAACGTCCTGACTTTC
CASSTTLSGANVLTF
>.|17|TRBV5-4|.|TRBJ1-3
TGTGCCAGCAGCCGGGGGGCAGGTGGGATCTCTGGAAACACCATATATTTT
CASSRGAGGISGNTIYF
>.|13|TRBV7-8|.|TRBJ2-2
TGTGCCAGCAGCTTGTCAGTCACCGGGGAGCTGTTTTTT
CASSLSVTGELFF
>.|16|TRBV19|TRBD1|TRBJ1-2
TGTGCCAGTAGACCGACAGGGAAGCGGGGGGACTATGGCTACACCTTC
CASRPTGKRGDYGYTF
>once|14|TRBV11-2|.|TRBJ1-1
TGTGCCAGCAGCTTAGAACGTCTGAACACTGAAGCTTTCTTT
CASSLERLNTEAFF
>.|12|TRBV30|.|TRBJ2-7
TGTGCCGGGCAGGGCAACCCCTACGAGCAGTACTTC
CAGQGNPYEQYF
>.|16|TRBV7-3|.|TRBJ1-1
TGTGCCAGCAGTCGAGACGGTGTAGCTATGAACACTGAAGCTTTCTTT
CASSRDGVAMNTEAFF
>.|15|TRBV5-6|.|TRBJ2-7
TGTGCCAGCAGCTCAACGAGGGACTTCTCTTACGAGCAGTACTTC
CASSSTRDFSYEQYF
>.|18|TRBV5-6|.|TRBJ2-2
TGTGCCAGCAGCTTGGACTCATCGGGGACATGGAACACCGGGGAGCTGTTTTTT
CASSLDSSGTWNTGELFF
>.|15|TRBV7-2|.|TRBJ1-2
TGTGCCAGCAGCCTGGGCGGGGCGGCAGAAACGGGCTACACCTTC
CASSLGGAAETGYTF
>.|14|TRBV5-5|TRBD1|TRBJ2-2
TGTGCCAGCAGCACAGGGGTGAACACCGGGGAGCTGTTTTTT
CASSTGVNTGELFF
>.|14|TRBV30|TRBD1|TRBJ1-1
TGTGCCTGGAGCACCACAGGGGTCGACACTGAAGCTTTCTTT
CAWSTTGVDTEAFF
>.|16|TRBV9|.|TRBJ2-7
TGTGCCAGCAGCGTATCCCCCCGTGGCGGACGGGAGGAGCAGTACTTC
CASSVSPRGGREEQYF
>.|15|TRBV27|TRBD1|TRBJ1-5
TGTGCCAGCAGTTTATCGTGGACAGGGCCTCAGCCCCAGCATTTT
CASSLSWTGPQPQHF
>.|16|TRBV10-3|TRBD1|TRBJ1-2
TGTGCCATCAGTGAGTCACAGGGGACTCAATCCTATGGCTACACCTTC
CAISESQGTQSYGYTF
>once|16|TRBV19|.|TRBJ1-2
TGTGCCAGTAGTCCGCCTGGAGGACAAGCTAACTATGGCTACACCTTC
CASSPPGGQANYGYTF
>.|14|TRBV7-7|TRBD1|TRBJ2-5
TGTGCTAGCAGCCGTAACAGGGGGCTTGAGACCCAGTACTTC
CASSRNRGLETQYF
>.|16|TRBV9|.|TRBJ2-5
TGTGCCAGCAGCGTAGGTTTGATTGTTGAGTCTGAGACCCAGTACTTC
CASSVGLIVESETQYF
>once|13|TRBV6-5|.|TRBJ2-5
TGTGCCAGCCGCTGGGGTGGCTCTTGGGAGCAGTACTTC
CASRWGGSWEQYF
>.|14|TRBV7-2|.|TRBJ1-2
TGTGCCAGCAGCCAAGACCAGGGGAGGTATGGCTACACCTTC
CASSQDQGRYGYTF
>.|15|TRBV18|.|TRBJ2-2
TGTGCCAGCCGCCGAGGGGCGGAGAAAAGCGGGGAGCTGTTTTTT
CASRRGAEKSGELFF
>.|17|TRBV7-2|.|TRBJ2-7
TGTGCCAGCAGCTCCAAGTCCGGGACCAAGAGCTCCTACGAGCAGTACTTC
CASSSKSGTKSSYEQYF
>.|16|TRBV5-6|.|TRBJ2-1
TGTGCCAGCAGCTTTCTTAGGGACTCCACACGGAGGGAGCAGTTCTTC
CASSFLRDSTRREQFF
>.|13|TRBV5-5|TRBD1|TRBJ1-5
TGTGCCAGCAGCTTGTCAGGGGGCAAGCCCCAGCATTTT
CASSLSGGKPQHF
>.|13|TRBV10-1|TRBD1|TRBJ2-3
TGCGCCAGCGCACAGGGGAGTGGAGATACGCAGTATTTT
CASAQGSGDTQYF
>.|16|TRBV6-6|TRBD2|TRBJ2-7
TGTGCCAGCAGTTACGCTAGCGGGAGGAAGGATTACGAGCAGTACTTC
CASSYASGRKDYEQYF
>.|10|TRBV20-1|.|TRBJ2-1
TGCAGTGCGGAACTTAATGAGCAGTTCTTC
CSAELNEQFF
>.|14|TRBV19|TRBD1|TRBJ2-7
TGTGCCAGTAGTATTGGAGACAGGGCCTACGAGCAGTACTTC
CASSIGDRAYEQYF
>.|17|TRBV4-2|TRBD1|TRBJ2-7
TGTGCCAGCAGCCAGATCGGCTCCGGGACAGGGGGCGTGGAGCAGTACTTC
CASSQIGSGTGGVEQYF
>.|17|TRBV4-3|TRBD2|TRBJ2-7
TGCGCCAGCAGCCAAAGACCTGGAACTAGCGGGAGCGACGAGCAGTACTTC
CASSQRPGTSGSDEQYF
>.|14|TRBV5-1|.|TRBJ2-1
TGCGCCAGCAGCCGCTCCGACACTTACAATGAGCAGTTCTTC
CASSRSDTYNEQFF
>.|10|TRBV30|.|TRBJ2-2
TGTGCCTGGAGTCAGGGATACCTGTTTTTT
CAWSQGYLFF
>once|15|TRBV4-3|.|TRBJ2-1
TGCGCCAGCAGCCAAGATCGTGTCAGCTACAATGAGCAGTTCTTC
CASSQDRVSYNEQFF
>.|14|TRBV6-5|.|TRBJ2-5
TGTGCCAGCAGTTACTCAGGTGGGGGAGAGACCCAGTACTTC
CASSYSGGGETQYF
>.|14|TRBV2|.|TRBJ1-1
TGTGCCAGCAGTGAAGCGGGCAGGCGCACTGAAGCTTTCTTT
CASSEAGRRTEAFF
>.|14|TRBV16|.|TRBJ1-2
TGTGCCAGCAGCCAATCTAGTCAGATTTATGGCTACACCTTC
CASSQSSQIYGYTF
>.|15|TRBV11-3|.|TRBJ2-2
TGTGCCAGCAGCTTACAGACAGGGAACACCGGGGAGCTGTTTTTT
CASSLQTGNTGELFF
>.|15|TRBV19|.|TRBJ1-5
TGTGCCAGTAGTCCCCAGCAGGGGTTTCGCCAGCCCCAGCATTTT
CASSPQQGFRQPQHF
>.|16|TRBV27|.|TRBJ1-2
TGTGCCAGCAGTTACTCAGGGACTGGAGACCCCTTTGGCTACACCTTC
CASSYSGTGDPFGYTF
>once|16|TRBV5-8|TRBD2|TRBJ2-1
TGTGCCAGCAGCTTAGCATTGGGACTAGCGGGGAATGAGCAGTTCTTC
CASSLALGLAGNEQFF
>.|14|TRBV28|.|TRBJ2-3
TGTGCCAGCGGGGGCGGGACCAAAGCAGATACGCAGTATTTT
CASGGGTKADTQYF
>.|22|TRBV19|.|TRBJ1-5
TGTGCCAGTAGTATAGTCCGGGGACGTAGAATTCCCTCAAAAGCCGGCAATCAGCCCCAGCATTTT
CASSIVRGRRIPSKAGNQPQHF
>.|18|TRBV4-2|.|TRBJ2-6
TGTGCCAGCAGCCCCTTGAGTCTGGGCAACTCTGGGGCCAACGTCCTGACTTTC
CASSPLSLGNSGANVLTF
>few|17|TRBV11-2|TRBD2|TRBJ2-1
TGTGCCAGCAGCTCGGGACTAGCGGGGGGGTACTACAATGAGCAGTTCTTC
CASSSGLAGGYYNEQFF
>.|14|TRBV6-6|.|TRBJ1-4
TGTGCCAGCAGCCAACCAGGGCTTGACGAAAAACTGTTTTTT
CASSQPGLDEKLFF
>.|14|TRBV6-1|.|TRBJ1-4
TGTGCCAGCGGGCCGTCTGCAACTAATGAAAAACTGTTTTTT
CASGPSATNEKLFF